Below are 2 T cell receptor beta chains sequenced from a single sample in a study of PD-L1 blockade in urothelial cancer. Assay used: immunoSEQ multiplex PCR; TCRdb lists only in-frame clones, some missing. The table has approximately 36,000 clones, around 84% seen once. Time point: peripheral blood 6 weeks after treatment start. Sample: PBMCs, taken around atezolizumab (anti-PD-L1) treatment. The receptor set was obtained from a man aged 35 to 55 with urothelial cancer.

The V gene is TRBV28, the J gene TRBJ1-1, with 9 bases that match TRBD1. There are 12 residues in the CDR3. V was clipped by 1 base and J by 12 bases; unmatched bases: 3. Per the germline V gene, CDR1 is MDHEN and CDR2 is SYDVKM. This CDR3 reads CASSLLQGATFF. Written as DNA, the CDR3 is TGTGCCAGCAGTTTATTACAGGGGGCGACTTTCTTT.

This clone turned up a few times. V is TRBV18 and J is TRBJ1-1, with D possibly matching TRBD1 (5 bases). Per the germline V gene, CDR1 is KGHSH and CDR2 is LQKENI. CDR3 size: 13 residues. V shed 5 bases and J shed 4 bases, with 11 bases lying between them. Here the CDR3 reads CASSKGKGTEAFF. CDR3 nucleotide sequence: TGTGCCAGCTCAAAGGGGAAGGGCACTGAAGCTTTCTTT. Using reference TRBV18 and TRBJ1-1 for the parts outside the CDR3, the full variable domain is NAGVMQNPRHLVRRRGQEARLRCSPMKGHSHVYWYRQLPEEGLKFMVYLQKENIIDESGMPKERFSAEFPKEGPSILRIQQVVRGDSAAYFCASSKGKGTEAFFGQGTRLTVV.